These 20 T cell receptor beta chains share one sample of origin, sequenced in a study of blood T cells in healthy people across ages. PCR was performed a second time for about 7 to 11 cycles using a sample-barcoded 5' primer and a J-beta primer mix. In TCRdb, the 5' RACE reads were re-called with MiXCR into one record per CDR3 protein. Among about 1.8 million distinct CDR3 sequences listed, 40% to 55% were seen once. The sequencing sample was made of blood. Receptors originate from a woman in her forties in good health.

This clonotype has more than one count but fewer than ten. This chain links TRBV6-2 or TRBV6-3 with TRBJ2-1; TRBD2 aligns across 13 bases. The CDR3 length is 18 residues. With V trimmed by 7 bases and J by 4 bases, 13 bases remained unmatched. Germline CDR1 MNHEY, CDR2 SVGEGT. CDR3: CASTQLAGGRTGYNEQFF. The CDR3 bases are TGTGCCAGCACCCAACTAGCGGGGGGGCGGACAGGGTACAATGAGCAGTTCTTC.

V is TRBV20-1 and J is TRBJ1-6; 7 positions agree with TRBD1. The CDR3 runs 13 residues. J lost 7 bases, V lost 6 bases, and 6 bases had no gene match. Germline V CDR1 and CDR2: DFQATT, SNEGSKA (reference sequence). The CDR3 here is CSADDRANSPLHF. The CDR3 bases are TGCAGTGCCGACGACAGGGCAAATTCACCCCTCCACTTT.

This clonotype was counted a few times. The chain couples TRBV7-9 to TRBJ2-7, with a tentative D call TRBD1 (5 bases). This CDR3 is built from 16 residues. Germline assignment: CDR1 SEHNR and CDR2 FQNEAQ (reference sequence). Deletions cut 0 bases from V and 3 bases from J, with 15 bases between. CDR3 loop: CASSLAQGVELYEQYF. The CDR3 DNA reads as TGTGCCAGCAGCTTAGCGCAAGGGGTCGAACTCTACGAGCAGTACTTC.

This clonotype was found many times. The chain couples TRBV6-5 to TRBJ2-7; D perhaps matches TRBD1 (6 bases). The V gene lost 5 bases and the J gene lost 7 bases, with 9 bases spanning the gap. Germline CDR1 MNHEY, CDR2 SVGAGI. The CDR3 is made up of 11 amino acids. The CDR3, as DNA: TGTGCCAGCAGTACAGGGTTTGAGCAGTACTTC. It is translated as CASSTGFEQYF.

The rearrangement links TRBV20-1 to TRBJ1-6, with TRBD1 matching over 9 bases. CDR3 length: 13 amino acids. The V gene's germline CDR1 is DFQATT and CDR2 SNEGSKA (reference sequence). V shed 6 bases, J shed 10 bases, and the junction held 7 bases outside the gene matches. CDR3 DNA sequence: TGCAGTGCCCACGGACAGGGGATGTCACCCCTCCACTTT. This translates into CSAHGQGMSPLHF.

The V gene is TRBV20-1, the J gene TRBJ2-7; D remains ambiguous. Germline V CDR1 and CDR2: DFQATT, SNEGSKA (reference sequence). The CDR3 has 13 residues. Trimming removed 6 bases from V and 0 bases from J, with 12 bases in between. The CDR3 DNA is TGCAGTGCCCCGGAATCAGGCTCCTACGAGCAGTACTTC. Its protein product is CSAPESGSYEQYF.

The CDR3: CASSSNRGRTDTQYF. The CDR3 DNA follows: TGTGCCAGCAGCTCTAACAGGGGGCGGACAGATACGCAGTATTTT. The gene calls are TRBV7-9 and TRBJ2-3; 9 bases line up with TRBD1. The junction had 5 bases not matched to a gene; V was cut back by 4 bases and J by 3 bases. This CDR3 has 15 residues. Germline V gives CDR1 SEHNR, CDR2 FQNEAQ (reference sequence).

The gene calls are TRBV4-1 and TRBJ1-6; no clear D. The CDR3 consists of 17 residues. The germline gives CDR1 MGHRA, CDR2 YSYEKL. V was cut by 0 bases and J by 0 bases, with 9 bases left in between. CDR3 protein: CASSQDRDYSYNSPLHF. The CDR3 nucleotides read TGCGCCAGCAGCCAAGATAGGGATTACTCCTATAATTCACCCCTCCACTTT.

V usage is TRBV4-1 and J usage is TRBJ1-1; D is ambiguous. V was shortened by 0 bases and J by 1 base, with 12 bases between the two germline ends. The CDR3 is 16 residues long. Germline loops: CDR1 MGHRA, CDR2 YSYEKL. CDR3 region: CASSQEVDAGNTEAFF. The DNA for the CDR3 is TGCGCCAGCAGCCAAGAGGTAGACGCCGGGAACACTGAAGCTTTCTTT.

Concerning this clonotype itself: A single base separates this from a much larger clone, so it may be a read error. The genes are TRBV5-6 and TRBJ1-2; D is ambiguous. Deletions cut 6 bases from V and 5 bases from J, with 14 bases between. Germline loops: CDR1 SGHDT, CDR2 YYEEEE. The CDR3 spans 13 residues. CDR3 amino acids: CASTANRPYGYTF. Written as DNA, the CDR3 is TGTGCCAGCACCGCGAACAGACCTTATGGCTACACCTTC.

The chain joins TRBV15 to TRBJ1-4; 7 positions agree with TRBD1. This CDR3 has 12 residues. The V gene's germline CDR1 is LNHNV and CDR2 YYDKDF (reference sequence). Trimming at V came to 11 bases and at J to 4 bases, leaving 4 bases not matched to a gene. The CDR3 loop is CASGQDNEKLFF. The CDR3, as DNA: TGTGCCTCAGGACAGGATAATGAAAAACTGTTTTTT.

The chain joins TRBV6-1 to TRBJ2-1; 9 nucleotides align to TRBD1. Germline values: CDR1 MNHNS, CDR2 SASEGT. The CDR3 extends over 19 amino acids. V was clipped by 5 bases and J by 0 bases; unmatched bases: 14. Here the CDR3 DNA reads TGTGCCAGCAGTCCCCGTTGGGACAGGGTATCCGGCTCCTACAATGAGCAGTTCTTC. It encodes CASSPRWDRVSGSYNEQFF.

The gene calls are TRBV20-1 and TRBJ2-6; D remains ambiguous. The V end was cut by 3 bases, the J end by 4 bases, with 4 bases between. This CDR3 is built from 12 residues. Germline V lookup: CDR1 DFQATT, CDR2 SNEGSKA (reference sequence). The CDR3 DNA reads TGCAGTGCTAGCCAAGGGGCCAACGTCCTGACTTTC. Protein: CSASQGANVLTF.

The chain employs TRBV5-5 and TRBJ2-7, with 7 bases matching TRBD1. J was trimmed by 5 bases and V by 4 bases; bases with no gene match: 12. The CDR3 sequence is 15 residues long. Germline V gene sequence: CDR1 SGHKS, CDR2 YYEKEE (reference sequence). CDR3 DNA sequence: TGTGCCAGCAGCCGGACAGGTGACCACCGGGACGAGCAGTACTTC. Amino acids: CASSRTGDHRDEQYF.

V gene TRBV6-5 combines with J gene TRBJ1-6; 9 bases fit TRBD1. This CDR3 is built from 15 residues. V dropped 8 bases and J dropped 4; count of bases not matched to a gene: 6. Germline V gene data show CDR1 as MNHEY and CDR2 as SVGAGI. Here the CDR3 DNA reads TGTGCCAGCTTACCCGGGACAGGGTATAATTCACCCCTCCACTTT. Its translation is CASLPGTGYNSPLHF.

This clonotype showed up just a few times. The V gene is TRBV4-1, the J gene TRBJ2-5; 8 bases match TRBD1. The CDR3 runs 15 residues. Germline V gene sequence: CDR1 MGHRA, CDR2 YSYEKL. J gave up 2 bases and V 2 bases, and 4 bases lay outside the gene matches. CDR3 loop: CASSQPRTGQETQYF. The CDR3 nucleotides read TGCGCCAGCAGCCAACCAAGGACAGGGCAAGAGACCCAGTACTTC.

The chain couples TRBV5-1 to TRBJ1-1; D not certain. V dropped 3 bases and J dropped 0 bases, with 9 bases sitting between them. Germline V gene sequence: CDR1 SGHRS, CDR2 YFSETQ. The CDR3 has 14 amino acids. The CDR3 loop is CASSYTTLNTEAFF. CDR3 DNA: TGCGCCAGCAGCTACACAACACTGAACACTGAAGCTTTCTTT.

V usage is TRBV12-3 or TRBV12-4 and J usage is TRBJ2-1, with 12 bases lining up with TRBD2. The CDR3 covers 16 residues. J gave up 9 bases and V 0 bases, and 6 bases lay outside the gene matches. CDR3 DNA sequence: TGTGCCAGCAGTTTAGCGCTTGGACTAGCGGGGAGTGAGCAGTTCTTC. It encodes CASSLALGLAGSEQFF.

This clonotype turned up a few times. This chain uses TRBV4-1 with TRBJ1-4; TRBD1 is a possible D gene (5 bases). CDR1 is MGHRA and CDR2 is YSYEKL in the germline V gene. The CDR3 is made up of 16 amino acids. The V end was cut by 2 bases, the J end by 7 bases, with 17 bases between. In DNA, the CDR3 is TGCGCCAGCAGCCAACTTCCTCCGGGGGTAGTTGAAAAACTGTTTTTT. Protein product: CASSQLPPGVVEKLFF.

CDR3 in DNA: TGTGCCAGCAGCGCGGGACAGGGCCATCCTATGACAGATACGCAGTATTTT. This gives the protein CASSAGQGHPMTDTQYF. V and J are TRBV9 and TRBJ2-3; TRBD1 aligns across 9 bases. The CDR3 extends over 17 amino acids. Trimming cost V 3 bases and J 3 bases; bases outside gene matches: 11. Germline CDR1 SGDLS, CDR2 YYNGEE.